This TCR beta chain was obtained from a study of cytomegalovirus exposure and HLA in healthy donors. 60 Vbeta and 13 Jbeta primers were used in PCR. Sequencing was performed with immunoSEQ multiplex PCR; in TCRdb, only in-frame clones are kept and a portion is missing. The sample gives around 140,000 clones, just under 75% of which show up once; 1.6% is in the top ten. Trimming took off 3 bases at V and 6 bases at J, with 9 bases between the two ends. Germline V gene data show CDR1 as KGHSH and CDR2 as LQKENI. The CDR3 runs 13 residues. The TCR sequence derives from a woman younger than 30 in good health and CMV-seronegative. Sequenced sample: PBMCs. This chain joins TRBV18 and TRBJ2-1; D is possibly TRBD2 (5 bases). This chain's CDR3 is CASSPDFTNEQFF. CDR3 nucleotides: TGTGCCAGCTCACCGGACTTTACCAATGAGCAGTTCTTC.